The sample holds many counts of the clone carrying this T cell receptor (beta chain). The antigen is unknown. The whole isolated RNA underwent reverse transcription, so sequencing captured expressed TCRB transcripts. Produced via immunoSEQ multiplex PCR; TCRdb's table is partial and in-frame only. The repertoire holds 860,000 or so clones, roughly 15% seen once, with 0.023% in the top ten. Germline-derived CDR1 and CDR2 are SGHDN and FVKESK. CDR3 length equals 15 residues. The germline V and J ends were trimmed by 3 bases and 4 bases, with 13 bases remaining between them. The sample comes from a study of beta chain features in type 1 diabetes. On the study more broadly: Across the samples, approximately 98,000,000 sorted cells were examined in total.

Regarding the study as a whole: Cells that show high TCR expression could be over-represented by cDNA sequencing.

Material for sequencing was naive CD4+ T cells from blood. The rearrangement uses TRBV14 and TRBJ2-1; D might be TRBD1 (6 bases). The TCR sequence derives from a woman aged 18-29 years in good health. The CDR3 nucleotides are TGTGCCAGCAGCCACCAGGGGTACTGGTACAATGAGCAGTTCTTC. Translated: CASSHQGYWYNEQFF. The full variable domain, completed using reference TRBV14 and TRBJ2-1, is EAGVTQFPSHSVIEKGQTVTLRCDPISGHDNLYWYRRVMGKEIKFLLHFVKESKQDESGMPNNRFLAERTGGTYSTLKVQPAELEDSGVYFCASSHQGYWYNEQFFGPGTRLTVL.